The 26 T cell receptor beta chains given below trace back to one sample, sequenced in a study of human T cells and chemical hapten exposure. Each CDR3 protein gets one entry after TCRdb re-called the RACE reads with MiXCR. The sample lists 27,000 or so distinct CDR3 sequences, around 6% seen once, with 4.5% to 7% in the top ten. Time point: patch test 3, about 24 weeks after DPC sensitization. Stated treatment: therapeutic diphenylcyclopropenone sensitization with weekly scalp DPC. The sample here was whole blood, taken in connection with sensitization to the hapten diphenylcyclopropenone (DPC). The receptor source for this set is a man aged 25 to 40 with alopecia areata. Some clones in this sample may be carry-over from other donors' samples.

This clonotype was counted a few times. The gene calls are TRBV6-2 or TRBV6-3 and TRBJ1-2; D not resolved. Trimming took 0 bases from V and 3 from J, leaving 5 bases between them. Per the germline V gene, CDR1 is MNHEY and CDR2 is SVGEGT. The CDR3 is made up of 13 amino acids. CDR3 region: CASSYSWDYGYTF. CDR3 in DNA: TGTGCCAGCAGTTACTCGTGGGACTATGGCTACACCTTC.

This clonotype has a count of ten or more. V usage is TRBV6-1 and J usage is TRBJ2-3; D unresolved. Germline V gene lookup returns CDR1 MNHNS and CDR2 SASEGT. The CDR3 is 14 residues long. V was trimmed by 6 bases and J by 4 bases, leaving 14 bases between them. CDR3 nucleotides: TGTGCCAGCAGGTTAACCAGTGTCGCAGATACGCAGTATTTT. It specifies CASRLTSVADTQYF.

This clonotype was seen repeatedly, ten times or more. The rearrangement uses TRBV4-2 and TRBJ1-4, with 8 bases aligning to TRBD1. This CDR3 comprises 15 residues. Germline V gives CDR1 LGHNA, CDR2 YNFKEQ. V shed 0 bases, J shed 8 bases, and the junction held 5 bases outside the gene matches. CDR3 in amino acids: CASSQDEDREEKLFF. CDR3 nucleotides: TGTGCCAGCAGCCAAGATGAGGACAGGGAAGAAAAACTGTTTTTT.

The table lists this clonotype with many counts. At one boundary the junction diverges from the germline segment, which might be a read error. The CDR3 DNA sequence: TGTGCCAGCTCCCCACCGGACAGCCTCAACATTCAGTACTTC. It is translated as CASSPPDSLNIQYF. This chain joins TRBV18 and TRBJ2-4; D might be TRBD1 (6 bases). CDR1 is KGHSH and CDR2 is LQKENI in the germline V gene. The CDR3 sequence is 14 residues long.

Many counts were recorded for this clonotype. V and J are TRBV6-5 and TRBJ2-5; 11 bases are shared with TRBD2. Germline CDR1 MNHEY, CDR2 SVGAGI. The CDR3 has 16 amino acids. The trim removed 6 bases at V and 5 bases at J, leaving 11 bases unmatched. This CDR3 reads CASRVAGGPRRETQYF. The CDR3 bases are TGTGCCAGCAGGGTAGCGGGAGGGCCGAGACGGGAGACCCAGTACTTC.

This clonotype was seen repeatedly, ten times or more. This CDR3 is CASSPSFATRGNLAKNIQYF. In nucleotides, the CDR3 is TGCGCCAGCAGCCCTAGCTTTGCGACACGAGGGAATCTAGCCAAAAACATTCAGTACTTC. The gene calls are TRBV4-3 and TRBJ2-4; maybe TRBD2 (5 bases). Trimming cost V 4 bases and J 0 bases, with 25 bases left between them. This CDR3 is built from 20 residues. The germline V gene has CDR1 LGHNA and CDR2 YSLEER.

In its sample, this clonotype was seen many times. V is TRBV10-3 and J is TRBJ1-1; tentative D call: TRBD1 (5 bases). The CDR3 has 14 amino acids. V was trimmed by 6 bases and J by 0 bases, leaving 11 bases between them. The germline CDR1 and CDR2 sequences are ENHRY and SYGVKD. The chain's CDR3 is CAIRGTDMNTEAFF. CDR3 coding DNA: TGTGCCATCAGAGGTACGGACATGAACACTGAAGCTTTCTTT.

This clonotype was seen many times. The chain combines TRBV19 with TRBJ2-7, with 9 bases identical to TRBD1. Per germline, CDR1 LNHDA and CDR2 SQIVND (reference sequence). This CDR3 has 13 residues. With V trimmed by 4 bases and J by 5 bases, 3 bases remained unmatched. CDR3 residues: CASSRDRVNEQYF. Here the CDR3 DNA reads TGTGCCAGTAGTAGGGACAGGGTAAACGAGCAGTACTTC.

This clonotype was counted a few times. The chain is built from TRBV27 and TRBJ2-7; 9 positions agree with TRBD1. Germline V gene data show CDR1 as MNHEY and CDR2 as SMNVEV (reference sequence). CDR3 length: 15 residues. V was pared by 4 bases and J by 5 bases, with 9 bases of the junction left unmatched. As DNA, the CDR3 is TGTGCCAGCAGTTCCACGACAGGGGGAAGCCACGAGCAGTACTTC. Its translation is CASSSTTGGSHEQYF.

Many counts were recorded for this clonotype. The rearrangement joins TRBV4-2 to TRBJ2-2, with D perhaps assigned TRBD1 or TRBD2 (5 bases each). Germline-derived CDR1 and CDR2 are LGHNA and YNFKEQ. This CDR3 is built from 16 residues. Trimming removed 0 bases at V and 6 bases at J, with 14 bases between. The CDR3 reads CASSQEKTGTAGELFF. As DNA, the CDR3 is TGTGCCAGCAGCCAAGAGAAAACGGGGACCGCCGGGGAGCTGTTTTTT.

This clonotype was picked up many times. The rearrangement joins TRBV27 to TRBJ2-7; 10 bases are shared with TRBD1. The CDR3 consists of 15 residues. Germline V CDR1 and CDR2: MNHEY, SMNVEV (reference sequence). V was pared by 5 bases and J by 7 bases, with 11 bases of the junction left unmatched. The CDR3 loop reads CASSTPGQGFGEQYF. The DNA of the CDR3 is TGTGCCAGCAGTACTCCGGGACAGGGGTTTGGAGAGCAGTACTTC.

This clonotype has a count of ten or more. The chain couples TRBV12-3 or TRBV12-4 to TRBJ2-3; 9 bases fit TRBD2. CDR3 size: 15 residues. The trim removed 5 bases at V and 7 bases at J, leaving 10 bases unmatched. The CDR3: CASSTPAGGSYTQYF. The CDR3 DNA follows: TGTGCCAGCAGTACCCCAGCGGGAGGATCCTATACGCAGTATTTT.

This clonotype was detected many times. This chain links TRBV7-2 with TRBJ2-5; 9 positions agree with TRBD1. CDR1 is SGHTA, CDR2 FQGNSA, per germline. CDR3 size: 15 residues. The junction had 8 bases not matched to a gene; V was cut back by 4 bases and J by 5 bases. DNA of the CDR3: TGTGCCAGCAGCTCCCCGGGACAGGGAATGGAGACCCAGTACTTC. This translates into CASSSPGQGMETQYF.

This clonotype was picked up many times. The chain joins TRBV11-2 to TRBJ2-1, with D possibly matching TRBD2 (6 bases). The CDR3 spans 13 residues. The V end lost 5 bases, the J end lost 9 bases, and 14 bases lay between the germline ends. CDR1 is SGHAT and CDR2 is FQNNGV in the germline V gene. CDR3: CASSASNGGEQFF. The DNA of the CDR3 is TGTGCCAGCAGCGCCAGCAACGGGGGTGAGCAGTTCTTC.

This clonotype was counted many times. This chain connects TRBV4-1 to TRBJ1-1; D might be TRBD1 (5 bases). CDR1 and CDR2 from the germline V gene are MGHRA and YSYEKL. V was clipped by 4 bases and J by 1 base, with 10 bases between them. The CDR3 runs 14 residues. DNA of the CDR3: TGCGCCAGCAGCCCTGGCACAGGGAACACTGAAGCTTTCTTT. Its protein is CASSPGTGNTEAFF.

Judged by abundance, this clonotype is medium-sized. The chain's CDR3 is CASGAGQGEGSNYGYTF. CDR3 in DNA: TGTGCCAGCGGAGCGGGACAGGGAGAAGGATCTAACTATGGCTACACCTTC. The V gene is TRBV27, the J gene TRBJ1-2, with TRBD1 identical over 9 bases. Per the germline V gene, CDR1 is MNHEY and CDR2 is SMNVEV (reference sequence). The CDR3 is made up of 17 amino acids. The trim removed 8 bases at V and 0 bases at J, leaving 13 bases unmatched.

The CDR3 region is CASSQSAMGLAKNIQYF. The CDR3 nucleotides are TGTGCCAGCAGCCAAAGTGCTATGGGGCTAGCCAAAAACATTCAGTACTTC. The V and J genes are TRBV3-1 and TRBJ2-4; weak D call: TRBD1 (5 bases). Germline V CDR1 and CDR2: LGHDT, YNNKEL (reference sequence). Trimming shortened V by 2 bases and J by 0 bases, and 14 bases separated the two germline ends. This CDR3 region has 17 residues.

This clonotype was counted ten times or more. The J gene is TRBJ2-5, the V gene TRBV12-3 or TRBV12-4; 8 bases fit TRBD2. The V and J ends lost 6 bases and 2 bases, in that order; junction bases with no gene match: 11. The CDR3 loop spans 16 amino acids. The CDR3 bases are TGTGCCAGCAGCCCCGGGGGGGGCTCGTCACAAGAGACCCAGTACTTC. This gives the protein CASSPGGGSSQETQYF.

The table lists this clonotype with many counts. The chain has TRBV27 and TRBJ1-2; D unclear. V lost 0 bases and J 0 bases, leaving 2 bases between the germline ends. The V gene's germline CDR1 is MNHEY and CDR2 SMNVEV (reference sequence). This CDR3 spans 13 amino acids. CDR3 bases: TGTGCCAGCAGTTTATCACCTAACTATGGCTACACCTTC. Residues: CASSLSPNYGYTF.

This clonotype was seen at least ten times. In DNA, the CDR3 is TGTGCCAGCAGTTACTTCGGGGCCTCCTACAATGAGCAGTTCTTC. It specifies CASSYFGASYNEQFF. The genes are TRBV6-2 or TRBV6-3 and TRBJ2-1, with D perhaps given as TRBD1 or TRBD2 (5 bases each). The CDR3 consists of 15 residues. V was cut by 1 base and J by 0 bases, with 7 bases left in between. Germline assignment: CDR1 MNHEY and CDR2 SVGEGT.

This rearrangement joins TRBV7-9 to TRBJ2-1; 13 nucleotides agree with TRBD2. The CDR3 has 16 amino acids. Germline CDR1 SEHNR, CDR2 FQNEAQ (reference sequence). V gave up 2 bases and J gave up 10 bases; unmatched junction bases: 8. CDR3 in amino acids: CASSLTYGTSGEEQFF. The DNA for the CDR3 is TGTGCCAGCAGCTTAACTTACGGGACTAGCGGGGAAGAGCAGTTCTTC.

This clonotype has ten or more counts. J is TRBJ2-7 and V is TRBV7-2, with a possible D match to TRBD1 (6 bases). Trimming stripped 4 bases from V and 1 base from J, with 11 bases between. Per germline, CDR1 SGHTA and CDR2 FQGNSA. The CDR3 length is 14 residues. CDR3 DNA sequence: TGTGCCAGCAGCTGGGGGCCTTCTTCCTACGAGCAGTACTTC. Translation: CASSWGPSSYEQYF.

This clonotype was counted at least ten times. This chain links TRBV2 with TRBJ1-1, with 10 bases lining up with TRBD1. This CDR3 is built from 14 residues. Trimming took 5 bases from V and 5 from J; bases not matched to a gene: 5. The germline gives CDR1 SNHLY, CDR2 FYNNEI. CDR3 sequence reads: CASSTGQGETEAFF. CDR3 nucleotide sequence: TGTGCCAGCAGTACTGGACAGGGGGAAACTGAAGCTTTCTTT. The full variable domain, completed using reference TRBV2 and TRBJ1-1, is EPEVTQTPSHQVTQMGQEVILRCVPISNHLYFYWYRQILGQKVEFLVSFYNNEISEKSEIFDDQFSVERPDGSNFTLKIRSTKLEDSAMYFCASSTGQGETEAFFGQGTRLTVV.

The chain joins TRBV4-2 to TRBJ2-3; unclear D gene. The CDR3 is 14 amino acids. V was cut by 1 base and J by 0 bases, with 5 bases left in between. Per the germline V gene, CDR1 is LGHNA and CDR2 is YNFKEQ. CDR3 coding DNA: TGTGCCAGCAGCCAAGTGGGGAGCACAGATACGCAGTATTTT. This codes for CASSQVGSTDTQYF.

This clonotype was observed at least ten times. The V and J genes are TRBV5-1 and TRBJ2-7; possible D gene TRBD2, 5 bases. CDR1 and CDR2 (germline): SGHRS, YFSETQ. The CDR3 extends over 14 amino acids. V was pared by 4 bases and J by 3 bases, with 14 bases between. CDR3 amino acids: CASSPTDSYYEQYF. CDR3 bases: TGCGCCAGCAGCCCTACGGACTCCTACTACGAGCAGTACTTC.

This clonotype was seen at least ten times. The chain combines TRBV4-3 with TRBJ2-5, with D possibly matching TRBD1 (5 bases). CDR1 is LGHNA and CDR2 is YSLEER in the germline V gene. V was clipped by 1 base and J by 0 bases, with 12 bases between them. The CDR3 sequence is 16 residues long. CDR3 nucleotide sequence: TGCGCCAGCAGCCAAGGAGGCGGCAGGGACCAAGAGACCCAGTACTTC. Protein: CASSQGGGRDQETQYF.